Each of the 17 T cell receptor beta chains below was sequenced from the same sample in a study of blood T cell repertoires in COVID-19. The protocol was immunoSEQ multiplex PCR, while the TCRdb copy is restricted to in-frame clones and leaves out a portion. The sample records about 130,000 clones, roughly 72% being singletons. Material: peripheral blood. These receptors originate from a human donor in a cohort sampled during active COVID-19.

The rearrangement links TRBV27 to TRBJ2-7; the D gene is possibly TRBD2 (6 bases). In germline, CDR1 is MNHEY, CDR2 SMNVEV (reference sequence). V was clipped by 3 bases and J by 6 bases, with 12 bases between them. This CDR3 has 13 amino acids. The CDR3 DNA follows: TGTGCCAGCAGTTTGTGGGGGGTGGGCGAGCAGTACTTC. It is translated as CASSLWGVGEQYF.

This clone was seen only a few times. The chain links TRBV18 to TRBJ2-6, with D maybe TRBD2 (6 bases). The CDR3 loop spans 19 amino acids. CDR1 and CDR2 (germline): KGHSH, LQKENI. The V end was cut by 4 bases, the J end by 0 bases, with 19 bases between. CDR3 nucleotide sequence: TGTGCCAGCTCACAAACAATGGGGGGTTCCGGCTCTGGGGCCAACGTCCTGACTTTC. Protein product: CASSQTMGGSGSGANVLTF.

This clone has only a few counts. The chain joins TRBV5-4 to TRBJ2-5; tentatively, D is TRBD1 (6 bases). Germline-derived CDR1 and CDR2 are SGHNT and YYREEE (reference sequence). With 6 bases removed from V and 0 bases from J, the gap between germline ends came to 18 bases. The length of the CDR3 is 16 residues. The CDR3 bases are TGTGCCAGCATCGATCGGGACAAGGGGCACCAAGAGACCCAGTACTTC. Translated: CASIDRDKGHQETQYF.

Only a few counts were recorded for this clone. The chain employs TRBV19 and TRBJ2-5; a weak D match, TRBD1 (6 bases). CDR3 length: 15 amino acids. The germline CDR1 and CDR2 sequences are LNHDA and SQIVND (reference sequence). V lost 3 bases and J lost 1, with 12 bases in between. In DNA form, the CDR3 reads TGTGCCAGTAGTATGTGGCAGGGGCTCCAAGAGACCCAGTACTTC. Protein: CASSMWQGLQETQYF.

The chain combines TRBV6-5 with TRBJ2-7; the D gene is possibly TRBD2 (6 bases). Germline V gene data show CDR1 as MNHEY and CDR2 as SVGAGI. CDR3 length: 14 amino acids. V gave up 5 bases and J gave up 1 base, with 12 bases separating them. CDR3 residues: CASSRDFSSYEQYF. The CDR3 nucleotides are TGTGCCAGCAGTAGGGACTTCTCTTCCTACGAGCAGTACTTC.

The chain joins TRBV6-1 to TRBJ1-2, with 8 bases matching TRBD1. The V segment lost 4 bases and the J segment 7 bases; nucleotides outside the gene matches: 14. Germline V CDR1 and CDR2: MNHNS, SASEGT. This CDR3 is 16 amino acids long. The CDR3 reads CASSVLRGRNQGGYTF. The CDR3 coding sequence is TGTGCCAGCAGTGTTCTCAGGGGGCGCAATCAAGGTGGCTACACCTTC.

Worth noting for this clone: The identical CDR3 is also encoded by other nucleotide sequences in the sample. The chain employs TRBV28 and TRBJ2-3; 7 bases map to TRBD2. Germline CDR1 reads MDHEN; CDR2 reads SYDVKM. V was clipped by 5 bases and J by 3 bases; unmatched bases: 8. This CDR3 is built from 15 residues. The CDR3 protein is CASSPSGGGTDTQYF. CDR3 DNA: TGTGCCAGCAGTCCATCGGGGGGAGGTACAGATACGCAGTATTTT. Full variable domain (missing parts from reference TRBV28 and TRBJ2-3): DVKVTQSSRYLVKRTGEKVFLECVQDMDHENMFWYRQDPGLGLRLIYFSYDVKMKEKGDIPEGYSVSREKKERFSLILESASTNQTSMYLCASSPSGGGTDTQYFGPGTRLTVL.

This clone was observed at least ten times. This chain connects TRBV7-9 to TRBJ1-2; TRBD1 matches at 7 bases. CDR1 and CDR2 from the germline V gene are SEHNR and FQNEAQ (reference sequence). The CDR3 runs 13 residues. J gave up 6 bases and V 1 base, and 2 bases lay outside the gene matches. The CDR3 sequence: CASSLGTGNGYTF. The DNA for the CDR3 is TGTGCCAGCAGCTTAGGGACAGGCAATGGCTACACCTTC.

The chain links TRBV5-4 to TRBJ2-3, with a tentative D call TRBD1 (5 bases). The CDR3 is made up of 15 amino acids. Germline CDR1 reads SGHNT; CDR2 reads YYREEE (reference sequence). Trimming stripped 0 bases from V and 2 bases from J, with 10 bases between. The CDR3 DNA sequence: TGTGCCAGCAGCTTGGGCAGGGAACACACAGATACGCAGTATTTT. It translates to CASSLGREHTDTQYF.

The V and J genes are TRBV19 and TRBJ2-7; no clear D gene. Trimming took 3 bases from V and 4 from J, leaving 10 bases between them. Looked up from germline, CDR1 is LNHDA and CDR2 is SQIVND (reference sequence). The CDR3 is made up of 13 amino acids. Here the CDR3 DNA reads TGTGCCAGTAGTATCGGTACTTCGTACGAGCAGTACTTC. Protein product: CASSIGTSYEQYF.

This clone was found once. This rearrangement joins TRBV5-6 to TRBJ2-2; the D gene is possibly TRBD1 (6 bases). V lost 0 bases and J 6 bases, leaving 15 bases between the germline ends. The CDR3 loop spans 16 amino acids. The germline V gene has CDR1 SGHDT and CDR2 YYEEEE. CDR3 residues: CASSLAHRDMAGELFF. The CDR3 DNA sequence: TGTGCCAGCAGCTTGGCACACAGGGATATGGCCGGGGAGCTGTTTTTT.

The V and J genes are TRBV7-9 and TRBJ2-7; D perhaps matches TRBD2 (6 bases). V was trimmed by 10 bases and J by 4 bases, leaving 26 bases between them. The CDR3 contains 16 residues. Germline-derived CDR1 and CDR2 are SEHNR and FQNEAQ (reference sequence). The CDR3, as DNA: TGTGCCACCGACCGGGAGATCTCTGGGACCGGGTACGAGCAGTACTTC. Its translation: CATDREISGTGYEQYF.

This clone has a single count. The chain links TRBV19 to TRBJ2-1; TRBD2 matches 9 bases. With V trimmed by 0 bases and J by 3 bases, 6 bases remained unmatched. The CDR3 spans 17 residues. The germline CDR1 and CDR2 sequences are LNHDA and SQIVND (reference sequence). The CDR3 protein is CASSIDLSRGGYNEQFF. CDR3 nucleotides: TGTGCCAGTAGTATAGATCTATCGCGGGGGGGCTACAATGAGCAGTTCTTC. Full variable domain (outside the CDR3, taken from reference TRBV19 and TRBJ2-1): DGGITQSPKYLFRKEGQNVTLSCEQNLNHDAMYWYRQDPGQGLRLIYYSQIVNDFQKGDIAEGYSVSREKKESFPLTVTSAQKNPTAFYLCASSIDLSRGGYNEQFFGPGTRLTVL.

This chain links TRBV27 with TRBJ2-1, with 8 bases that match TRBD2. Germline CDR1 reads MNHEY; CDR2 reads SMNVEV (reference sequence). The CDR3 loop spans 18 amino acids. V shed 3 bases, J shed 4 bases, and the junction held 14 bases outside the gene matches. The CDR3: CASSFGTGGGIIYNEQFF. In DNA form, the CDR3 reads TGTGCCAGCAGTTTTGGTACCGGGGGGGGGATTATATACAATGAGCAGTTCTTC.

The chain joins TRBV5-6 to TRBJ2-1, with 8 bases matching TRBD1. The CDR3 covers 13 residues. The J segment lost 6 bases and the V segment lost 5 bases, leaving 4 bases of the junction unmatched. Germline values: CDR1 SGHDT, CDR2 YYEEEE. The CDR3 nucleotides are TGTGCCAGCAGTCAGGGGGCGGCCAATGAGCAGTTCTTC. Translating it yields CASSQGAANEQFF.

This CDR3 is CASSLTPGQFNEQFF. CDR3 in DNA: TGCGCCAGCAGCTTAACTCCGGGACAGTTTAATGAGCAGTTCTTC. The chain joins TRBV5-1 to TRBJ2-1; 7 bases agree with TRBD1. The CDR3 is 15 amino acids. Per germline, CDR1 SGHRS and CDR2 YFSETQ. The J segment lost 7 bases and the V segment lost 2 bases, leaving 9 bases of the junction unmatched. Supplemented by reference TRBV5-1 and TRBJ2-1, the full variable domain reads KAGVTQTPRYLIKTRGQQVTLSCSPISGHRSVSWYQQTPGQGLQFLFEYFSETQRNKGNFPGRFSGRQFSNSRSEMNVSTLELGDSALYLCASSLTPGQFNEQFFGPGTRLTVL.

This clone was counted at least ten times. The CDR3 nucleotides read TGTGCCAGCAGCCCCCGGACAGACTCTGGAAACACCATATATTTT. Its protein product is CASSPRTDSGNTIYF. The chain recombines TRBV7-9 with TRBJ1-3; D is possibly TRBD1 (6 bases). The CDR3 runs 15 residues. Trimming removed 5 bases at V and 0 bases at J, with 11 bases between. Germline loops: CDR1 SEHNR, CDR2 FQNEAQ (reference sequence).